This record looks at one T cell receptor beta chain sequence and its context. Compared with germline, one end of the junction differs, possibly owing to a read error. Per sample, extraction of total RNA gave at least 5.5 micrograms in every case. Using a J-beta primer mix together with a sample-barcoded 5' primer, a second PCR was run for roughly 7 to 11 cycles. Each cDNA molecule received a tag from a template-switch adaptor that had 12 random nucleotides. TCRdb processed the 5' RACE reads anew with MiXCR; each CDR3 protein has one entry. In the table there are roughly 1,000,000 distinct CDR3 sequences, approximately 25% of which are singletons. These data belong to a study of blood T cells in healthy people across ages. Study-wide background: Using template switching, researchers captured about one barcoded beta molecule for each two T cells.

This CDR3 has 13 residues. Germline CDR1 reads SGHDT; CDR2 reads YYEEEE. These sequences were also reported in another study, on T cells of mothers and their children. That paper states: Samples were obtained from a few healthy Caucasian mothers and their six children.

The sample comprised blood. The TCR originated in a girl aged 2 to 9 in good health. The V call is TRBV5-6, the J call TRBJ2-7, with a tentative D call TRBD1 (5 bases). The CDR3 region is CTSSFNGREEQYF. CDR3 coding DNA: TGTACCAGCAGCTTTAATGGCAGGGAAGAGCAGTACTTC. Complete variable domain (other parts from reference TRBV5-6 and TRBJ2-7): DAGVTQSPTHLIKTRGQQVTLRCSPKSGHDTVSWYQQALGQGPQFIFQYYEEEERQRGNFPDRFSGHQFPNYSSELNVNALLLGDSALYLCTSSFNGREEQYFGPGTRLTVT.